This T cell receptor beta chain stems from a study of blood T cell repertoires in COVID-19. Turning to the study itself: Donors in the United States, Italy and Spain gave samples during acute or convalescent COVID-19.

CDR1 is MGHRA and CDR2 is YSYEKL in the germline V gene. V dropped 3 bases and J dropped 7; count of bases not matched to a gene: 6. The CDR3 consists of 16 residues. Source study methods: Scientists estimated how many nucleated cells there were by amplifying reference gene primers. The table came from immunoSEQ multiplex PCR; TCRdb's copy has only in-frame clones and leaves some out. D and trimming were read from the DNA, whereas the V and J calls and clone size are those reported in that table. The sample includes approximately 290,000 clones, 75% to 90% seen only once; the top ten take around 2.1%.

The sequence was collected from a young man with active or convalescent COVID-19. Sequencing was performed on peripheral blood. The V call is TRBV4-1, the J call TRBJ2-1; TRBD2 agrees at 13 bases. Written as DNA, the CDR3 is TGCGCCAGCAGCCACGGACTAGCGGGAGATTTAAATGAGCAGTTCTTC. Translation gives CASSHGLAGDLNEQFF.